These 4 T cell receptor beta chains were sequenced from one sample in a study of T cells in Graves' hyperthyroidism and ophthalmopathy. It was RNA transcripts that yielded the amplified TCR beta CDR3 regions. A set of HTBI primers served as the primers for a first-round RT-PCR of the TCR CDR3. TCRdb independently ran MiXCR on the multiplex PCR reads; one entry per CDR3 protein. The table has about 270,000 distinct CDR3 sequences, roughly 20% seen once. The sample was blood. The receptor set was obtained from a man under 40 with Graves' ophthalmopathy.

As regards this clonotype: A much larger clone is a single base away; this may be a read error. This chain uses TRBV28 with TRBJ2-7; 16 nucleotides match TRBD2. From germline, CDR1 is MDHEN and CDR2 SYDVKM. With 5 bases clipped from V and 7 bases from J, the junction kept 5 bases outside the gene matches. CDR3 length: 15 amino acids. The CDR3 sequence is CASSRGTSGRDEQYF. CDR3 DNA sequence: TGTGCCAGCAGTCGCGGGACTAGCGGGAGGGATGAGCAGTACTTC.

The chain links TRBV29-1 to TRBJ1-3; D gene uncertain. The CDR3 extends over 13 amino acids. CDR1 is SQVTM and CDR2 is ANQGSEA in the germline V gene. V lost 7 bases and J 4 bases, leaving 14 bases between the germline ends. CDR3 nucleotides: TGCAGCGCCACGGGAAGACTCGGAAACACCATATATTTT. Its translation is CSATGRLGNTIYF. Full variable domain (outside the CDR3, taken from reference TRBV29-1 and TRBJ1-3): SAVISQKPSRDICQRGTSLTIQCQVDSQVTMMFWYRQQPGQSLTLIATANQGSEATYESGFVIDKFPISRPNLTFSTLTVSNMSPEDSSIYLCSATGRLGNTIYFGEGSWLTVV.

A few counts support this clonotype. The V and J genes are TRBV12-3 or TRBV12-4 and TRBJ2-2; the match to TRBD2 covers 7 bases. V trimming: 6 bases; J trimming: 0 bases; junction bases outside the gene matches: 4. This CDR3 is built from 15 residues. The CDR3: CASSRDYSNTGELFF. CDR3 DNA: TGTGCCAGCAGCAGGGACTACTCGAACACCGGGGAGCTGTTTTTT.

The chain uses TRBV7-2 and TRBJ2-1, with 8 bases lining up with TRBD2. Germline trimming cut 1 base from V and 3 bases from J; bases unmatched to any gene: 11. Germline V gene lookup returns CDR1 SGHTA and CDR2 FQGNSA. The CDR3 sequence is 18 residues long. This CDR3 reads CASSLVLAGSPGYNEQFF. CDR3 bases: TGTGCCAGCAGCTTAGTGTTAGCGGGAAGTCCGGGCTACAATGAGCAGTTCTTC.